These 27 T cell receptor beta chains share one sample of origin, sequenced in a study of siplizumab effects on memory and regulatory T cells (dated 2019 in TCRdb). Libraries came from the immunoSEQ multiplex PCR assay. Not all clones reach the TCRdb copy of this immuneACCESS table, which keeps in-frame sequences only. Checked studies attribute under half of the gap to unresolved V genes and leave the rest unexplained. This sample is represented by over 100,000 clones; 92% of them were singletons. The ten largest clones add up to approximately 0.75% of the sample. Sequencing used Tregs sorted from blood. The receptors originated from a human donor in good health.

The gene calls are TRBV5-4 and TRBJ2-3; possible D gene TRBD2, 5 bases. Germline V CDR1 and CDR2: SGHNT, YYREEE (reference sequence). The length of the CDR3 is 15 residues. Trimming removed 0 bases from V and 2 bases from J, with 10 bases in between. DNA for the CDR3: TGTGCCAGCAGCTTGGATGGACTCACCACAGATACGCAGTATTTT. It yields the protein CASSLDGLTTDTQYF.

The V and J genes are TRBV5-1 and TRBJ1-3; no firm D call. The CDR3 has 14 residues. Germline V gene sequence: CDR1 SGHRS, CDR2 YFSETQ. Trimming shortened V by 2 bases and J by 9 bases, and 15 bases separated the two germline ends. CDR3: CASSFSGPRGTIYF. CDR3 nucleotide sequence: TGCGCCAGCAGCTTCTCCGGGCCCCGGGGCACCATATATTTT.

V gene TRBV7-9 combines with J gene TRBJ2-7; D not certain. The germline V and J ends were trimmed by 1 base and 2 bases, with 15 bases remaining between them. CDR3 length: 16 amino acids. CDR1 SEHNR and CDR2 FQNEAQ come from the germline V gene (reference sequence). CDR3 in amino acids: CASSLDIPTSPYEQYF. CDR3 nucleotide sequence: TGTGCCAGCAGCTTAGACATCCCGACAAGCCCCTACGAGCAGTACTTC.

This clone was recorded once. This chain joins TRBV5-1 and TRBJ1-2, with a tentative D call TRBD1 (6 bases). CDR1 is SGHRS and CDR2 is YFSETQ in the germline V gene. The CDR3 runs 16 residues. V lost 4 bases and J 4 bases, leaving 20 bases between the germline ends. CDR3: CASSLRPTGAFYGYTF. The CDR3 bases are TGCGCCAGCAGCCTCCGCCCGACAGGCGCCTTCTATGGCTACACCTTC.

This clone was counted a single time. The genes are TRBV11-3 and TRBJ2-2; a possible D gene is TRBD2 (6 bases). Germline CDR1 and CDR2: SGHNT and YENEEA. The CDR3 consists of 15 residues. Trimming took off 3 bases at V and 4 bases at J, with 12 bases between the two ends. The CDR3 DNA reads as TGTGCCAGCAGCTTGGGGGGTTCGGCCACCGGGGAGCTGTTTTTT. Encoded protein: CASSLGGSATGELFF.

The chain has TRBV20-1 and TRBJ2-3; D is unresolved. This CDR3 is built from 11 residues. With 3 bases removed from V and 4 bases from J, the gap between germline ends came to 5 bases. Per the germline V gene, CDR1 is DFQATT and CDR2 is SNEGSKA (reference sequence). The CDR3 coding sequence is TGCAGTGCTAGGTACCCAGATACGCAGTATTTT. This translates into CSARYPDTQYF.

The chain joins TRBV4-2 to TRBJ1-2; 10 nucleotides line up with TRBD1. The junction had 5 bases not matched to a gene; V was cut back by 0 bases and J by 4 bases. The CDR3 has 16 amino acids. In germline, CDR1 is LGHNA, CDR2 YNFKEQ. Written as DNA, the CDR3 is TGTGCCAGCAGCCAAGATGCGGACAGGGGGGTCTATGGCTACACCTTC. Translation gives CASSQDADRGVYGYTF.

The CDR3 region is CAGQRLGFADTQYF. CDR3 nucleotide sequence: TGTGCAGGACAGCGGTTGGGTTTCGCAGATACGCAGTATTTT. This chain connects TRBV7-9 to TRBJ2-3; D might be TRBD1 (6 bases). Germline values: CDR1 SEHNR, CDR2 FQNEAQ (reference sequence). The CDR3 extends over 14 amino acids.

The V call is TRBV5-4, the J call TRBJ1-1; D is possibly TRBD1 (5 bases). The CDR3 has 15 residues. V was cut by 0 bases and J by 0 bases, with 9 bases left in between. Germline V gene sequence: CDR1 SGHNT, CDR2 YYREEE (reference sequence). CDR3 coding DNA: TGTGCCAGCAGCTTGGGGGGACCCTTGAACACTGAAGCTTTCTTT. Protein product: CASSLGGPLNTEAFF.

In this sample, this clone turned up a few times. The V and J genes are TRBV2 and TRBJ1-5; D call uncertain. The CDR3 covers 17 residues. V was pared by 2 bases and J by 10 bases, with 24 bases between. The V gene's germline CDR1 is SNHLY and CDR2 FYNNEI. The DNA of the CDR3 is TGTGCCAGCAGTGAACAGTTGAGTGAGGCGGAACCTCGACCCCAGCATTTT. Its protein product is CASSEQLSEAEPRPQHF.

The CDR3 is CASSLGGRDTQYF. Written as DNA, the CDR3 is TGTGCCAGCAGCTTAGGGGGGCGGGATACGCAGTATTTT. The rearrangement links TRBV13 to TRBJ2-3; a possible D gene is TRBD1 (5 bases). The CDR3 has 13 residues. The V end lost 0 bases, the J end lost 6 bases, and 7 bases lay between the germline ends. CDR1 and CDR2 from the germline V gene are PRHDT and FYEKMQ (reference sequence).

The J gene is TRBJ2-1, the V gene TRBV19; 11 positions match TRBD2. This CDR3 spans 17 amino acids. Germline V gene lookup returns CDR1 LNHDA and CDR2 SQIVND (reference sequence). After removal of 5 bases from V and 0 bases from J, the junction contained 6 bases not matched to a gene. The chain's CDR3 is CASSPWTSGFSYNEQFF. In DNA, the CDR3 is TGTGCCAGTAGTCCATGGACTAGCGGGTTCTCCTACAATGAGCAGTTCTTC.

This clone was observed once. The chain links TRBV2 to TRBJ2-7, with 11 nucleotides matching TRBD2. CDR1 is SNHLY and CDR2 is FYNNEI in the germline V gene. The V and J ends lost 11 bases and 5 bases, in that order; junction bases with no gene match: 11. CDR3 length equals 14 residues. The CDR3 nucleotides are TGTGCCGTGGCGGCTGCTAGCGGGGGGAACGAGCAGTACTTC. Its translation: CAVAAASGGNEQYF.

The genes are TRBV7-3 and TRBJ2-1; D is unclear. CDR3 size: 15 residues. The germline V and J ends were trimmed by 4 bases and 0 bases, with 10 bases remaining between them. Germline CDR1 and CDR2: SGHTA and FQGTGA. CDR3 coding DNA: TGTGCCAGCAGCTCGGACGGAAGCTCCTACAATGAGCAGTTCTTC. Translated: CASSSDGSSYNEQFF. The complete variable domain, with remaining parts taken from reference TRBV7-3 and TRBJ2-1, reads GAGVSQTPSNKVTEKGKYVELRCDPISGHTALYWYRQSLGQGPEFLIYFQGTGAADDSGLPNDRFFAVRPEGSVSTLKIQRTERGDSAVYLCASSSDGSSYNEQFFGPGTRLTVL.

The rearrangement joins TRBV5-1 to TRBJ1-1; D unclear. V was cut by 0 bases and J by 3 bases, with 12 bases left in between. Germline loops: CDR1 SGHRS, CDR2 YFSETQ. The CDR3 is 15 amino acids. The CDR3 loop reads CASSLGTIPDTEAFF. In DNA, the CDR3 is TGCGCCAGCAGCTTGGGGACGATCCCTGACACTGAAGCTTTCTTT.

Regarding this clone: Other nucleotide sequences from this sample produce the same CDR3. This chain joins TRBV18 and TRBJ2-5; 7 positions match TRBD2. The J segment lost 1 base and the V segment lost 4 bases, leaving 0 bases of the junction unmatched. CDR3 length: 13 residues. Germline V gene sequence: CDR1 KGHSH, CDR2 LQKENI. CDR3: CASSRGGQETQYF. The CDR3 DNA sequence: TGTGCCAGCTCACGGGGGGGCCAAGAGACCCAGTACTTC.

DNA of the CDR3: TGTGCCAGCAGCGTAGGACAGGGGGCAGGAGGAAGCTCCTACGAGCAGTACTTC. This codes for CASSVGQGAGGSSYEQYF. V gene TRBV9 combines with J gene TRBJ2-7, with TRBD1 identical over 10 bases. The germline CDR1 and CDR2 sequences are SGDLS and YYNGEE. J was trimmed by 0 bases and V by 0 bases; bases with no gene match: 9. The CDR3 has 18 residues.

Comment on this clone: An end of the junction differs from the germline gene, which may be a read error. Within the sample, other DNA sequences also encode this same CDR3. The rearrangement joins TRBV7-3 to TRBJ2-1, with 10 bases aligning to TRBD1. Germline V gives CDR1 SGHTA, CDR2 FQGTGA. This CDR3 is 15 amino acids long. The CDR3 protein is CASSLQGQGMHEQFF. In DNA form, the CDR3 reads TGTGCCAGTAGCTTACAGGGACAGGGGATGCATGAGCAGTTCTTC.

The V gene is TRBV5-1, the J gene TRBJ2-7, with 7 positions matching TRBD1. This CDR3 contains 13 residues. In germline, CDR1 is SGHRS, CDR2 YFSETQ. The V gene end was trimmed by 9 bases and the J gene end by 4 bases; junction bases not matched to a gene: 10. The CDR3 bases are TGCGCCACCCAGACAGGGTTGGGGTACGAGCAGTACTTC. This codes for CATQTGLGYEQYF.

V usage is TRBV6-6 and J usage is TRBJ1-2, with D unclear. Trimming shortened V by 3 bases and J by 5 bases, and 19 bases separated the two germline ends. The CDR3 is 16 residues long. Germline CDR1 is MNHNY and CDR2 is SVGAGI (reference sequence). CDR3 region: CASSYGDPTIGYGYTF. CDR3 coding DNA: TGTGCCAGCAGTTATGGGGATCCCACTATTGGGTATGGCTACACCTTC.

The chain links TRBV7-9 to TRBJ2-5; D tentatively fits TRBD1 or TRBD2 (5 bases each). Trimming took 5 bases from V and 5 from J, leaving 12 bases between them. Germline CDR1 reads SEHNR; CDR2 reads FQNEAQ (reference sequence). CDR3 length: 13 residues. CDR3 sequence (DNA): TGTGCCAGCAGCGCCGAGGGGCGTGAGACCCAGTACTTC. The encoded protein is CASSAEGRETQYF.

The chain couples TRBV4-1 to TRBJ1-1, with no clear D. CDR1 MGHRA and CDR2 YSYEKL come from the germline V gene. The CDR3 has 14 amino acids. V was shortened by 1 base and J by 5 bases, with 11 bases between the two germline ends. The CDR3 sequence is CASSQGPRETEAFF. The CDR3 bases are TGCGCCAGCAGCCAAGGCCCCCGGGAGACTGAAGCTTTCTTT.

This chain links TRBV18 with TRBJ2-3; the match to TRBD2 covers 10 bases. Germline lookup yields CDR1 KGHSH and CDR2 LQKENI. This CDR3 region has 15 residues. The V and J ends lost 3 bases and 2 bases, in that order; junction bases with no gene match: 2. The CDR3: CASSPSGGATDTQYF. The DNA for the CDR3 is TGTGCCAGCTCACCGAGCGGGGGGGCCACAGATACGCAGTATTTT.

CDR3 residues: CASSVNRESYTF. CDR3 nucleotide sequence: TGTGCCAGCAGTGTTAACAGGGAAAGCTACACCTTC. The chain joins TRBV25-1 to TRBJ1-2, with a weak D call TRBD1 (6 bases). In germline, CDR1 is MGHDK, CDR2 SYGVNS. The CDR3 contains 12 residues. V lost 4 bases, J lost 9 bases, and 12 bases lay in between.

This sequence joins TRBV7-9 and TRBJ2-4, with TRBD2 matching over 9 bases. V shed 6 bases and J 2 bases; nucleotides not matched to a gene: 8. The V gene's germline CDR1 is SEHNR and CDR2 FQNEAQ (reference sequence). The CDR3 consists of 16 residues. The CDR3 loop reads CASSLTSGVSKNIQYF. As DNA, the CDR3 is TGTGCCAGCAGTCTGACTAGCGGAGTTTCCAAAAACATTCAGTACTTC. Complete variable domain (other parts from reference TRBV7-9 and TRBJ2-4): DTGVSQNPRHKITKRGQNVTFRCDPISEHNRLYWYRQTLGQGPEFLTYFQNEAQLEKSRLLSDRFSAERPKGSFSTLEIQRTEQGDSAMYLCASSLTSGVSKNIQYFGAGTRLSVL.

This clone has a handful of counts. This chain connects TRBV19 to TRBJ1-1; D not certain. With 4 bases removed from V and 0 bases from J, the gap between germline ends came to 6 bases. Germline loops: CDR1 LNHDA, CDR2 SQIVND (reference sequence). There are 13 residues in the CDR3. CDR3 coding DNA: TGTGCCAGTAGTACTACTCTGAACACTGAAGCTTTCTTT. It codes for CASSTTLNTEAFF.

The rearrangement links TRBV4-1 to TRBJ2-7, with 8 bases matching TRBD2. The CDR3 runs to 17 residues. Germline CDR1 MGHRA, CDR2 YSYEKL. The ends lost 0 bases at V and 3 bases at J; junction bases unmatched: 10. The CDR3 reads CASSQDAPGGELYEQYF. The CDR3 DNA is TGCGCCAGCAGCCAAGATGCCCCGGGAGGGGAACTCTACGAGCAGTACTTC.